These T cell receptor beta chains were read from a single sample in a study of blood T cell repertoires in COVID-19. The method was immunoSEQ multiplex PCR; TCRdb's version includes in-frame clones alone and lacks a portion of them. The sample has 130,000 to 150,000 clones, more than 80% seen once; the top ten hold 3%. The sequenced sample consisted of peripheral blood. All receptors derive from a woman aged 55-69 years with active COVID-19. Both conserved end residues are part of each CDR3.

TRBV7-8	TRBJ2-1	CASSPRGGGFGLNEQFF
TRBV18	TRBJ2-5	CASSPRATSGSVKETQYF
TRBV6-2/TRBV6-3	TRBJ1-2	CASSYGQGRHGYTF
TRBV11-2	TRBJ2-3	CASSPGAGGPSDTQYF
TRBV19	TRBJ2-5	CASTTGGAPYQETQYF
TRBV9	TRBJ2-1	CASSQLSGLSSYNEQFF
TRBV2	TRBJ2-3	CASSDRARTDTQYF
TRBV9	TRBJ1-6	CASSVVPLGQGESPLHF
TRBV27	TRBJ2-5	CASSPSGSETQYF
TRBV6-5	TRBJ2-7	CASRARPGGEQYF
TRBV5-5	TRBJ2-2	CASSLDSALAGELFF
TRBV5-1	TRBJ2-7	CASSSGGRDGSYEQYF
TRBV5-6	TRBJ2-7	CASSLGGPGSSYEQYF
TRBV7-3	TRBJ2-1	CASSRQVSSYNEQFF
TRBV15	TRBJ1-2	CATSLQGNYGYTF
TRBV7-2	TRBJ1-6	CASSLARGSSYNSPLHF
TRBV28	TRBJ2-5	CASSLFPDSQETQYF
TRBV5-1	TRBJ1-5	CASSLEPGSNQPQHF
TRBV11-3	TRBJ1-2	CASSPTGTDGYTF
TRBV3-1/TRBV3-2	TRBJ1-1	CASSQSRGTEAFF
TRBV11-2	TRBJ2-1	CASSPAGVRYNEQFF
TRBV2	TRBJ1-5	CASSELGGFQPQHF
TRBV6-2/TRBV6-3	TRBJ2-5	CASSYRRGQETQYF